A selection of T cell receptor beta chains follows, all from one sample in a study of sequential checkpoint blockade in melanoma. TCRdb's copy holds only in-frame clones and misses some; the assay was immunoSEQ multiplex PCR. The sample records some 9,600 clones, more than 60% being singletons. The source was CD8+ T cells sorted from blood (inferred from file names), collected from a patient given nivolumab and ipilimumab in sequence. Receptor source: a human donor with melanoma. Each CDR3 is given with its conserved first and last residue. The D gene is left open where the match is weak.

cdr3_aa	v_call	j_call	d_call
CASRGISGNTIYF	TRBV2	TRBJ1-3	-
CASDHRGRTIYEQYF	TRBV6-1	TRBJ2-7	TRBD2
CASNEVSYEQYF	TRBV6-1	TRBJ2-7	-
CASRQGLGEKLFF	TRBV6-5	TRBJ1-4	TRBD1
CASTGAGEPYNEQFF	TRBV27	TRBJ2-1	TRBD2
CASSPRQPPPAFF	TRBV28	TRBJ1-1	-
CASSSRGSEQFF	TRBV11-2	TRBJ2-1	-
CASSLRGLNGRYDTGELFF	TRBV13	TRBJ2-2	-
CASSTTGTGEAYEQYF	TRBV6-6	TRBJ2-7	TRBD1
CASSQIGTNYGYTF	TRBV4-1	TRBJ1-2	-
CASSSAGGSGNTIYF	TRBV4-1	TRBJ1-3	-
CASSDPFITDTYEQYF	TRBV6-1	TRBJ2-7	-
CASSSSSGTNTGELFF	TRBV4-1	TRBJ2-2	TRBD2
CASSFTGHTEAFF	TRBV27	TRBJ1-1	-
CASSVGTGLAGGYNEQFF	TRBV9	TRBJ2-1	TRBD2
CASSSLTGGITEAFF	TRBV6-5	TRBJ1-1	TRBD1
CASSRTMQETQYF	TRBV7-9	TRBJ2-5	-
CASSDLGQPTTNEKLFF	TRBV2	TRBJ1-4	-
CASSPSRDSYEQYF	TRBV11-3	TRBJ2-7	TRBD1
CASSLEQVRYEQYF	TRBV5-6	TRBJ2-7	-
CASSPKGEYGYTF	TRBV7-6	TRBJ1-2	-
CASSLDRGNEQFF	TRBV27	TRBJ2-1	TRBD1
CASSADRGREQYF	TRBV6-1	TRBJ2-7	TRBD1